This T cell receptor (beta chain) is drawn from a study of chemoradiotherapy in HPV16-positive cancers. As to this clone: Its cognate antigen is unknown.

CDR1 is SGHNT and CDR2 is YYREEE in the germline V gene (reference sequence). Trimming took 4 bases from V and 4 from J; bases not matched to a gene: 7. There are 15 residues in the CDR3. The repertoire was sequenced with immunoSEQ multiplex PCR; TCRdb's copy has only in-frame clones and lacks some. Among roughly 1,500 clones listed, 82% were seen once. Study conclusions and caveats: Non-HPV-specific T cells did not expand in tumors during treatment, whereas candidate HPV-specific clones and E7-related motifs did.

The J gene is TRBJ1-4, the V gene TRBV5-4, with TRBD1 matching 7 bases. The sample in question was tumor tissue, obtained from a patient who underwent chemoradiotherapy. The sequence was obtained from a human donor with HPV-associated anogenital cancer. The CDR3 DNA sequence: TGTGCCAGCAGCACGCGGACAGGTGGTAATGAAAAACTGTTTTTT. Encoded protein: CASSTRTGGNEKLFF.